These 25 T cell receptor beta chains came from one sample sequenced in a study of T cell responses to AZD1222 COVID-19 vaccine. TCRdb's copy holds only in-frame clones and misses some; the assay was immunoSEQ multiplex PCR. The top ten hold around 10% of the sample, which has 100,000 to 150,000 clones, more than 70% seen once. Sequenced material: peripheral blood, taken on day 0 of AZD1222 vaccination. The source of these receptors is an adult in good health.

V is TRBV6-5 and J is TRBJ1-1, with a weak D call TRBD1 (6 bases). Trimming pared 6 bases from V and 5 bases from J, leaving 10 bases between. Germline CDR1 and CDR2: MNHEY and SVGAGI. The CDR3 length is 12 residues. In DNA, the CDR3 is TGTGCCAGCAGGGGAGGGGGGACTGAAGCTTTCTTT. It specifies CASRGGGTEAFF.

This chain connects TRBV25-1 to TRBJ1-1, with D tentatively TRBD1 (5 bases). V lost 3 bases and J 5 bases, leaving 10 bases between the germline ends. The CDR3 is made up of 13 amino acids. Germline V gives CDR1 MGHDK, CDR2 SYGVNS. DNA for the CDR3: TGTGCCAGCAGTGATTGGGGGGGAACTGAAGCTTTCTTT. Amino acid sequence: CASSDWGGTEAFF.

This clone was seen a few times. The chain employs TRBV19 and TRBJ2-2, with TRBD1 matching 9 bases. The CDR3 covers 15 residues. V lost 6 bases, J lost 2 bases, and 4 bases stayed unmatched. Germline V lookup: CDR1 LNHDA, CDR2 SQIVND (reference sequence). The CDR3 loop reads CASRTGQGNTGELFF. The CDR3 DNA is TGTGCCAGTAGGACGGGACAGGGTAACACCGGGGAGCTGTTTTTT.

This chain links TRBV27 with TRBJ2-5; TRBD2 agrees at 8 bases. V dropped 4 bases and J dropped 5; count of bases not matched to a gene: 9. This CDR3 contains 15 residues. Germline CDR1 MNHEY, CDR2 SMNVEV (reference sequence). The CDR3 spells CASSYSGTSLETQYF. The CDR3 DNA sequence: TGTGCCAGCAGTTACTCCGGGACTAGTTTGGAGACCCAGTACTTC.

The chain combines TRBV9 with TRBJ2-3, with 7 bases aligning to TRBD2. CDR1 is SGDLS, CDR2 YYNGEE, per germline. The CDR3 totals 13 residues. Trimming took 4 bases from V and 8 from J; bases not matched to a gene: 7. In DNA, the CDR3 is TGTGCCAGCAGCCGCGCGGGGGATGGTACGCAGTATTTT. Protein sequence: CASSRAGDGTQYF.

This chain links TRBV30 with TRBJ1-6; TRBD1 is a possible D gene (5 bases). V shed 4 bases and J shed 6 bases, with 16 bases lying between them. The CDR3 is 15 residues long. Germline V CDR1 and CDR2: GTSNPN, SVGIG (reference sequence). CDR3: CAWTWGGEGNSPLHF. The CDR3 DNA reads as TGTGCCTGGACGTGGGGCGGTGAGGGTAATTCACCCCTCCACTTT.

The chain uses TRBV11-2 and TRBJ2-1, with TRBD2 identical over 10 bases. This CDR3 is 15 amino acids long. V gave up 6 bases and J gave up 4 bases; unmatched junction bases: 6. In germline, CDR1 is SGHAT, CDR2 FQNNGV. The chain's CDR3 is CASRRGLAEYNEQFF. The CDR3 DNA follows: TGTGCCAGCAGACGAGGACTAGCGGAATACAATGAGCAGTTCTTC.

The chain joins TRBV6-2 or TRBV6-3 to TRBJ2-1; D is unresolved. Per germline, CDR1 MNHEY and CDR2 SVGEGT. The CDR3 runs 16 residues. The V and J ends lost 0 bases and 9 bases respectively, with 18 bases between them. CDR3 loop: CASSYSPGGYTSEQFF. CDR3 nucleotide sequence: TGTGCCAGCAGTTACTCTCCTGGCGGATATACATCTGAGCAGTTCTTC.

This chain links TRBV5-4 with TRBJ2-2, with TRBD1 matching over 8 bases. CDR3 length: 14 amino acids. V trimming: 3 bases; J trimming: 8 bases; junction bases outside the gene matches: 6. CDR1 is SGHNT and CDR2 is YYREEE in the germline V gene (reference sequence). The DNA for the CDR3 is TGTGCCAGCAGCTCTACGAGACAGGGGGGGGAGCTGTTTTTT. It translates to CASSSTRQGGELFF.

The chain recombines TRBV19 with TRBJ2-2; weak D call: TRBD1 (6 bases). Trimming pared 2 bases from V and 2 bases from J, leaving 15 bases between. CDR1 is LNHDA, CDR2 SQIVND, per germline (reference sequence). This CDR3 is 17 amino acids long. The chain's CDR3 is CASSISGTPRNTGELFF. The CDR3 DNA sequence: TGTGCCAGTAGTATATCCGGGACACCGCGAAACACCGGGGAGCTGTTTTTT.

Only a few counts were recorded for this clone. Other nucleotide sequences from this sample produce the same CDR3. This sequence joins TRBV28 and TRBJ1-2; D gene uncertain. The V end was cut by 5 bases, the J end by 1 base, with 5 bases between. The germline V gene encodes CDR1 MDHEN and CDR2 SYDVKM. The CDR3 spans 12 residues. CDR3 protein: CASSLSNYGYTF. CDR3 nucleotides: TGTGCCAGCAGTCTTAGTAACTATGGCTACACCTTC.

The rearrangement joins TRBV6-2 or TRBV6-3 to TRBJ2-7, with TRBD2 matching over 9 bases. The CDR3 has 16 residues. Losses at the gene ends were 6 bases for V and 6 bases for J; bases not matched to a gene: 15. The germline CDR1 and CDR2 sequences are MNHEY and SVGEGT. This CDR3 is CASSGGATSGPSEQYF. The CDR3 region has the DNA TGTGCCAGCAGCGGAGGAGCTACTAGCGGGCCAAGCGAGCAGTACTTC.

CDR3 residues: CASSSWTGVNTEAFF. The CDR3 bases are TGTGCCAGCAGCTCCTGGACAGGGGTGAACACTGAAGCTTTCTTT. The V call is TRBV7-3, the J call TRBJ1-1; the match to TRBD1 covers 9 bases. V lost 4 bases, J lost 0 bases, and 3 bases stayed unmatched. The CDR3 has 15 amino acids. The germline gives CDR1 SGHTA, CDR2 FQGTGA. Together with reference TRBV7-3 and TRBJ1-1, the CDR3 gives the full variable domain: GAGVSQTPSNKVTEKGKYVELRCDPISGHTALYWYRQSLGQGPEFLIYFQGTGAADDSGLPNDRFFAVRPEGSVSTLKIQRTERGDSAVYLCASSSWTGVNTEAFFGQGTRLTVV.

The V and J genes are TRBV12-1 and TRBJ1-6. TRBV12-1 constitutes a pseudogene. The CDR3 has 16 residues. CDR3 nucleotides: TGTGCCAGCAGCTCAATACCGGGCCCCTATAATTCACCCCTCCACTTT. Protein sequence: CASSSIPGPYNSPLHF.

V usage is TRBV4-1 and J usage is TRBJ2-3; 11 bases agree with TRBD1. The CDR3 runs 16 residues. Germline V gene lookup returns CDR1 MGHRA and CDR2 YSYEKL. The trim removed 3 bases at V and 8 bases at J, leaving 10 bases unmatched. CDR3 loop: CASSHPDRGLGATQYF. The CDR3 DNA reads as TGCGCCAGCAGCCACCCGGACAGGGGGCTAGGGGCTACGCAGTATTTT.

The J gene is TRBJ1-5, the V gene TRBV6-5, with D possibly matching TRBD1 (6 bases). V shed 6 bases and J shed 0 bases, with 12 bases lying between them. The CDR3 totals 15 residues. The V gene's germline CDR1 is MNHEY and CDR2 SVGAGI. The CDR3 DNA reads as TGTGCCAGCAGCCGGGGACATAATAGCAATCAGCCCCAGCATTTT. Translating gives CASSRGHNSNQPQHF.

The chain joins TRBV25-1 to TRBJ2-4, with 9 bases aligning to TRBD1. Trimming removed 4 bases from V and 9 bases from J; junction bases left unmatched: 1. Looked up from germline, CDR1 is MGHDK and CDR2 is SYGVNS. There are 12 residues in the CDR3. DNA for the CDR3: TGTGCCAGCAGTGGGACAGGGGTCATTCAGTACTTC. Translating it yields CASSGTGVIQYF.

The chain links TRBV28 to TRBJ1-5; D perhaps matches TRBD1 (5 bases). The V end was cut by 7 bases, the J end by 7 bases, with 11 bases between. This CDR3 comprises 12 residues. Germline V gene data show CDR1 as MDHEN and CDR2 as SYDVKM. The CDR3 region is CASTGREQPQHF. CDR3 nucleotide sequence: TGTGCCAGCACAGGGCGGGAGCAGCCCCAGCATTTT.

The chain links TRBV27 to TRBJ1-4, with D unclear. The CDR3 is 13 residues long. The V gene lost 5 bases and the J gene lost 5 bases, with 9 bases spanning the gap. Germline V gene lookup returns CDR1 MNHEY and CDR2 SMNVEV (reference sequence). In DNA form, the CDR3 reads TGTGCCAGCAGTAGCCGGACGAATGAAAAACTGTTTTTT. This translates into CASSSRTNEKLFF. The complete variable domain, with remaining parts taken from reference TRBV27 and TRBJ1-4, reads EAQVTQNPRYLITVTGKKLTVTCSQNMNHEYMSWYRQDPGLGLRQIYYSMNVEVTDKGDVPEGYKVSRKEKRNFPLILESPSPNQTSLYFCASSSRTNEKLFFGSGTQLSVL.

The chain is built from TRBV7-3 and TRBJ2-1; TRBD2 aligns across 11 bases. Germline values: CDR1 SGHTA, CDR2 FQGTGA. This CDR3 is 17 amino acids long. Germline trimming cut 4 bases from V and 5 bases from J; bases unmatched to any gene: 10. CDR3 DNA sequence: TGTGCCAGCAGCTCTCTAGCGGGGGGACCCGTTAACAATGAGCAGTTCTTC. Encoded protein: CASSSLAGGPVNNEQFF.

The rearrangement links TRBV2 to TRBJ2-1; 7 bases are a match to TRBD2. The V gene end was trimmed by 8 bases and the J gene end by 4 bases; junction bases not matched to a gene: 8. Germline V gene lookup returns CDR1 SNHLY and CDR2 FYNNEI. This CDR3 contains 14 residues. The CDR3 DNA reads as TGTGCCAGCTCCCGGGGAGGGAAATACAATGAGCAGTTCTTC. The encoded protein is CASSRGGKYNEQFF.

CDR3 coding DNA: TGTGCCAGCAGTTACTCGCGGCAGAGAATGGGAAACACCATATATTTT. It codes for CASSYSRQRMGNTIYF. The rearrangement joins TRBV6-5 to TRBJ1-3; D gene ambiguous. The CDR3 is 16 amino acids. Germline V CDR1 and CDR2: MNHEY, SVGAGI. Deletions cut 0 bases from V and 4 bases from J, with 13 bases between.

The CDR3 DNA reads as TGTGCCAGCAGTTCTGGGTTTGGCTACACCTTC. This encodes CASSSGFGYTF. The chain uses TRBV6-5 and TRBJ1-2, with D hard to call. This CDR3 is built from 11 residues. Germline CDR1 reads MNHEY; CDR2 reads SVGAGI. The V and J ends lost 4 bases and 7 bases respectively, with 7 bases between them.

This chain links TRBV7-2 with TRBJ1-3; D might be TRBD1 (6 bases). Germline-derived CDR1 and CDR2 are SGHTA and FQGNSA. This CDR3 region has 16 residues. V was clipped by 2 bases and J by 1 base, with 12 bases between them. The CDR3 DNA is TGTGCCAGCAGCTTAAGGCAGGGGATGTCTGGAAACACCATATATTTT. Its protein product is CASSLRQGMSGNTIYF.

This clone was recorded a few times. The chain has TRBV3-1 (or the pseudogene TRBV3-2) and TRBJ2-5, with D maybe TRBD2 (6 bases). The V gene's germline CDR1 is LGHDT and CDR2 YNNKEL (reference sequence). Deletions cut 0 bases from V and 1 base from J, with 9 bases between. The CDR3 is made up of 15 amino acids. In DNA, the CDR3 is TGTGCCAGCAGCCAAGATGCGGGGCTCCAAGAGACCCAGTACTTC. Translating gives CASSQDAGLQETQYF.